A selection of T cell receptor beta chains follows, all from one sample in a study of T cell changes during pregnancy in multiple sclerosis. Clones were read by immunoSEQ multiplex PCR, and TCRdb kept only the in-frame ones, dropping some. The sample yields some 55,000 clones, around 92% seen once. The specimen comprised peripheral blood, sampled after pregnancy. The receptors shown here come from a female donor in good health, enrolled as a control in a pregnancy study. Both conserved end residues are part of each CDR3. The D gene is left open where the match is weak. Part of the rows lack a size; the others show once, few, many or a class for expanded clones.

abundance | j_gene | v_gene | d_gene | CDR3nt | CDR3aa
once | TRBJ1-5 | TRBV7-2 | TRBD1 | TGTGCCAGCAGCTTGGGGACAGGGGGAGTCCAGCCCCAGCATTTT | CASSLGTGGVQPQHF
. | TRBJ1-2 | TRBV4-1 | TRBD1 | TGCGCCAGCAGCCGGGGAGAGGGGGCCGTCACCTTC | CASSRGEGAVTF
few | TRBJ2-7 | TRBV19 | . | TGTGCCAGTCCTCCTTTTGGCGGGATCTACGAGCAGTACTTC | CASPPFGGIYEQYF
. | TRBJ2-7 | TRBV25-1 | TRBD1 | TGTGCCAGCAGTGAATTCAAAGGACAGGGGGTCTCCTACGAGCAGTACTTC | CASSEFKGQGVSYEQYF
. | TRBJ2-2 | TRBV6-6 | . | TGTGCCAGCAGTTACTTCAGTTCGAACACCGGGGAGCTGTTTTTT | CASSYFSSNTGELFF
. | TRBJ2-5 | TRBV4-2 | TRBD2 | TGTGCCAGCAGCCTGGGGACTAGCGGGGACCGTCGGGAGACCCAGTACTTC | CASSLGTSGDRRETQYF
once | TRBJ1-2 | TRBV6-5 | TRBD1 | TGTGCCAGCAGCGGGGACAGGGCATATGGCTACACCTTC | CASSGDRAYGYTF
many | TRBJ1-4 | TRBV2 | . | TGTGCCAGCAGCCCAGGGTCCACTAATGAAAAACTGTTTTTT | CASSPGSTNEKLFF
. | TRBJ1-2 | TRBV7-9 | TRBD1 | TGTGCCGCACCTCGTCCCGGGACAGGGGGTAGGGGCTATGGCTACACCTTC | CAAPRPGTGGRGYGYTF
. | TRBJ1-6 | TRBV18 | . | TGTGCCAGCTCACCACGGGGCCGTTCCCACTCTCCCGATTGGAGCTCCTATAATTCACCCCTCCACTTT | CASSPRGRSHSPDWSSYNSPLHF
. | TRBJ2-5 | TRBV6-1 | TRBD1 | TGTGCCAGCAGTGAATCGGCAGGGGGCCTTCAAGAGACCCAGTACTTC | CASSESAGGLQETQYF
. | TRBJ2-5 | TRBV11-2 | TRBD1 | TGTGCCAGCAGCATACTACAGGGGGCGCGGGGTTGGGAGACCCAGTACTTC | CASSILQGARGWETQYF
. | TRBJ2-3 | TRBV5-1 | . | TGCGCCAGCAGCTTGGTAGCGGTTAGCACAGATACGCAGTATTTT | CASSLVAVSTDTQYF
. | TRBJ2-2 | TRBV7-2 | TRBD2 | TGTGCCAGCAGCCCCCATGCGGGGGTAAACACCGGGGAGCTGTTTTTT | CASSPHAGVNTGELFF
. | TRBJ2-3 | TRBV19 | TRBD1 | TGTGCCAGTAGTACAGGCAGGGGGCTAGATACGCAGTATTTT | CASSTGRGLDTQYF
. | TRBJ2-7 | TRBV19 | . | TGTGCCAGTAGTATCGCCAGGGGGGACCACGAGCAGTACTTC | CASSIARGDHEQYF
. | TRBJ1-4 | TRBV18 | . | TGTGCCAGCTCACCACCGGCCGATGAAAAACTGTTTTTT | CASSPPADEKLFF
. | TRBJ1-6 | TRBV5-6 | . | TGTGCCAGCAGCCGAGGAATTGGTTCACCCCTCCACTTT | CASSRGIGSPLHF
. | TRBJ1-5 | TRBV2 | . | TGTGCCAGCAGGGGGGGGGCCGGCAATCAGCCCCAGCATTTT | CASRGGAGNQPQHF
. | TRBJ2-5 | TRBV15 | TRBD1 | TGTGCCACCAGCAGAGATAGTTGGGACAGGGGTAAAGAGACCCAGTACTTC | CATSRDSWDRGKETQYF
. | TRBJ2-5 | TRBV5-1 | TRBD2 | TGCGCCAGCAGCTTGGTGGCGGGGGGGCCGGAGACCCAGTACTTC | CASSLVAGGPETQYF